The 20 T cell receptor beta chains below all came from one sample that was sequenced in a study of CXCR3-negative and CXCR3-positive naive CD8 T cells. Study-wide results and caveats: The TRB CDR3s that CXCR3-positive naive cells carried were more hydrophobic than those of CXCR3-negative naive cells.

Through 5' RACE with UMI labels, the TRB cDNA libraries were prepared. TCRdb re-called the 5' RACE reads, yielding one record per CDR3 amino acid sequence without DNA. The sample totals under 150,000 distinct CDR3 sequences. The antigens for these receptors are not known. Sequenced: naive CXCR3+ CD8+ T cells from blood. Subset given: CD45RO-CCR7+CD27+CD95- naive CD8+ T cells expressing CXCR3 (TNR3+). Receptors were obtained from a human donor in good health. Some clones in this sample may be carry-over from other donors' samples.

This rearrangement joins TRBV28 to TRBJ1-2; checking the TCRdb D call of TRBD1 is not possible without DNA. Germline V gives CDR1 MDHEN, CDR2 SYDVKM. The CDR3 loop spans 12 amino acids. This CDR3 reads CASTGGGYGYTF.

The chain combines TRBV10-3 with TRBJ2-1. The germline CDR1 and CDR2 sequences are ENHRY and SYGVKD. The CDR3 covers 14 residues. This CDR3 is CAIKSVESYNEQFF.

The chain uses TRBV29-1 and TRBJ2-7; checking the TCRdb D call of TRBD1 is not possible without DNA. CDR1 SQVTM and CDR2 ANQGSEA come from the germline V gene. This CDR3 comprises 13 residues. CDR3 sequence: CSVTTGFSYEQYF.

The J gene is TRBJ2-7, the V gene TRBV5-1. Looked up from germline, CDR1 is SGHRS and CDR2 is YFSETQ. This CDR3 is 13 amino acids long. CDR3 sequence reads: CASSLEKDYEQYF.

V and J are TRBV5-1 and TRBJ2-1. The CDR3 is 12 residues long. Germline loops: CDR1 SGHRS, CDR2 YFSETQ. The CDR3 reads CASSGQHNEQFF.

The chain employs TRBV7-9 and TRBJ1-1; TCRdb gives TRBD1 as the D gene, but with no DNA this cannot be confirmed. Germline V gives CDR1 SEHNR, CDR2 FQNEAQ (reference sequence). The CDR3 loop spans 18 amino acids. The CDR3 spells CASSSTLGTGDSWTEAFF.

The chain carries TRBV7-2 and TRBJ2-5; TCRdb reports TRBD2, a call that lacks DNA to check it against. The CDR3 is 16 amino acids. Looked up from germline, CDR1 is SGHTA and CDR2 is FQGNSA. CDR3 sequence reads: CASSGFASGGGETQYF.

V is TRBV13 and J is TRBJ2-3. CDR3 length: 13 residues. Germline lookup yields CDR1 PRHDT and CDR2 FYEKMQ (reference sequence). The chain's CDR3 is CASSLGRTDTQYF.

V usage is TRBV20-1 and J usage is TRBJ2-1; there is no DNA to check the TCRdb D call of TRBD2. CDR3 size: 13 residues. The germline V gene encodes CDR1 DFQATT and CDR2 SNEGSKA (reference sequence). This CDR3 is CSAPGTDYNEQFF.

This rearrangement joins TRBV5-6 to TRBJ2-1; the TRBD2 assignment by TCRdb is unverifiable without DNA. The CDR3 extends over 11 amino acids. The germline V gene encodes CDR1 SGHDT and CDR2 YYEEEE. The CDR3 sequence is CASSLSGLEFF. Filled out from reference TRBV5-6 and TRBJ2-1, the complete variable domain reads DAGVTQSPTHLIKTRGQQVTLRCSPKSGHDTVSWYQQALGQGPQFIFQYYEEEERQRGNFPDRFSGHQFPNYSSELNVNALLLGDSALYLCASSLSGLEFFGPGTRLTVL.

The CDR3 spells CASSIGFTENTEAFF. The genes are TRBV5-6 and TRBJ1-1. Germline V gene sequence: CDR1 SGHDT, CDR2 YYEEEE. This CDR3 spans 15 amino acids.

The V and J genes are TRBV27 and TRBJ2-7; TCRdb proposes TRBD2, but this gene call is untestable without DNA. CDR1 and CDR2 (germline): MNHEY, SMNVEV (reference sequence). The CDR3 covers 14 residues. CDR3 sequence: CASSETGTSYEQYF.

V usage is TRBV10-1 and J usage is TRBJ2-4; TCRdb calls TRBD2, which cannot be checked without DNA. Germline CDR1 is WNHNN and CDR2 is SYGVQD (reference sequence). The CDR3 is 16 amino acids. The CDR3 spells CASRTGTSGPKNIQYF.

The CDR3 sequence is CASSQGGGNEQFF. The rearrangement links TRBV4-2 to TRBJ2-1; the TCRdb call, TRBD1, lacks DNA for checking. The CDR3 runs to 13 residues. Germline CDR1 and CDR2: LGHNA and YNFKEQ.

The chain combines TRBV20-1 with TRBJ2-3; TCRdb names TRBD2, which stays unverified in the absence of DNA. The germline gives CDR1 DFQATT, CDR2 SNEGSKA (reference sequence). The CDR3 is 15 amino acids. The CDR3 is CSARKSGRHTDTQYF.

This CDR3 is CASSQAMNTEAFF. The chain couples TRBV14 to TRBJ1-1. This CDR3 has 13 residues. Germline values: CDR1 SGHDN, CDR2 FVKESK.

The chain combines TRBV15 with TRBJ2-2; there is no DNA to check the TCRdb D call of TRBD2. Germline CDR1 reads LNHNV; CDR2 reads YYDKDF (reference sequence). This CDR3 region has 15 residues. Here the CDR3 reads CATSGWAANTGELFF.

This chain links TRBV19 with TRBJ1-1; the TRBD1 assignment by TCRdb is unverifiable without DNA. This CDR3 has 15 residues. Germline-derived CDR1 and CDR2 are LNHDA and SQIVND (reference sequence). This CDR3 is CASSSLLTGDPEAFF.

The CDR3 sequence is CASSPNPGTDGYTF. V and J are TRBV7-6 and TRBJ1-2; TCRdb gives TRBD1 as the D gene, but with no DNA this cannot be confirmed. The germline CDR1 and CDR2 sequences are SGHVS and FNYEAQ. CDR3 size: 14 residues.

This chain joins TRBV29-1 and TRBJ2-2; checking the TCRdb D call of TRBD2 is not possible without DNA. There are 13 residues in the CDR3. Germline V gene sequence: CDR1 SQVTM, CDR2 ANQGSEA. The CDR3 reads CSARGGFTGELFF.